This is a list of T cell receptor beta chains from one sample in a study of cytomegalovirus exposure and HLA in healthy donors. Sequencing was performed with immunoSEQ multiplex PCR; in TCRdb, only in-frame clones are kept and a portion is missing. Here the sample spans 60,000 or so clones, more than 75% being singletons. What was sequenced was PBMCs. These receptor sequences come from a man aged 18-30 years in good health and CMV-seronegative. Each CDR3 is given with its conserved first and last residue. The order of the fields is J gene, clone size, D gene, V gene, CDR3 length, CDR3 DNA, CDR3 protein. A D gene is named only where the DNA matches it firmly. Clone size, where shown, is once, few, many, or a class for clones that have expanded.

TRBJ1-5	.	.	TRBV4-2	17	TGTGCCAGCAGCCAAGAAGGTGGGTTGAGGGGCAATCAGCCCCAGCATTTT	CASSQEGGLRGNQPQHF
TRBJ2-5	.	TRBD2	TRBV5-4	15	TGTGCCAGCAGCTCCCCGCTCGGGGGGCAAGAGACCCAGTACTTC	CASSSPLGGQETQYF
TRBJ1-2	once	.	TRBV28	15	TGTGCCAGCAGTTTAAAGCACAGCCCCTTCTATGGCTACACCTTC	CASSLKHSPFYGYTF
TRBJ2-3	.	.	TRBV7-9	18	TGTGCCAGCAGCTCCTCCGGACACTCCCGGGGGAACACAGATACGCAGTATTTT	CASSSSGHSRGNTDTQYF
TRBJ2-1	.	TRBD2	TRBV27	17	TGTGCCAGCAGTTTCACAAGGACTAGCGGAACCTACAATGAGCAGTTCTTC	CASSFTRTSGTYNEQFF
TRBJ2-1	.	.	TRBV5-1	15	TGCGCCAGCAGCTTGGCCGCTCACAGCCCCAATGAGCAGTTCTTC	CASSLAAHSPNEQFF
TRBJ2-5	.	.	TRBV5-6	12	TGTGCCAGCAGCTTGTACGGAGAGACCCAGTACTTC	CASSLYGETQYF
TRBJ2-2	.	TRBD2	TRBV7-9	16	TGTGCCAGCAGCCCCCCCGGCGGGAGAATCACCGGGGAGCTGTTTTTT	CASSPPGGRITGELFF
TRBJ2-5	.	.	TRBV7-2	14	TGTGCCAGCAGCTTAGCGGGGGGACAAGAGACCCAGTACTTC	CASSLAGGQETQYF
TRBJ2-5	.	.	TRBV7-9	15	TGTGCCAGCAGCTTAGGGGCAGGCCTACAAGAGACCCAGTACTTC	CASSLGAGLQETQYF
TRBJ2-7	.	.	TRBV6-6	15	TGTGCCAGCAGTTACGAAGACAGGGAGGTCGGCGAGCAGTACTTC	CASSYEDREVGEQYF
TRBJ2-7	.	TRBD2	TRBV9	16	TGTGCCAGCAGCGTAGCAGGAAACAGCGGGAGCTACGAGCAGTACTTC	CASSVAGNSGSYEQYF
TRBJ2-3	.	.	TRBV19	16	TGTGCCAGTAGTATGATTCAGGGAAGGGGCACAGATACGCAGTATTTT	CASSMIQGRGTDTQYF
TRBJ1-2	.	.	TRBV6-5	14	TGTGCCAGCAGTTACTCCCGGGGTCTGGGTGGCTACACCTTC	CASSYSRGLGGYTF
TRBJ2-1	.	.	TRBV6-1	13	TGTGCCAGCAGTGAAATTAGAGGCCATGAGCAGTTCTTC	CASSEIRGHEQFF
TRBJ1-3	.	TRBD1	TRBV28	16	TGTGCCAGCAGTTTCAGAGGGGGCGTTTTTGGAAACACCATATATTTT	CASSFRGGVFGNTIYF
TRBJ1-2	.	.	TRBV6-5	12	TGTGCCAGTGGAATCCGGGAGCGTGGCTACACCTTC	CASGIRERGYTF
TRBJ1-4	.	.	TRBV10-3	16	TGTGCCATCAGTGAGAAAGGGGCGACAACTAATGAAAAACTGTTTTTT	CAISEKGATTNEKLFF
TRBJ2-1	once	TRBD2	TRBV27	14	TGTGCCAGCAGGCAACTAGCGGGATACAATGAGCAGTTCTTC	CASRQLAGYNEQFF
TRBJ2-2	.	TRBD2	TRBV19	18	TGTGCCACTCACCGTCGTGGGGGAGCGGGAGTGTACACCGGGGAGCTGTTTTTT	CATHRRGGAGVYTGELFF
TRBJ2-7	.	.	TRBV28	16	TGTGCCAGCAGTTTTTCGCTAGCTTTCCAAAACTACGAGCAGTACTTC	CASSFSLAFQNYEQYF
TRBJ2-5	.	TRBD1	TRBV5-1	15	TGCGCCAGCAGCTTGACGGGACAGAGCCAAGAGACCCAGTACTTC	CASSLTGQSQETQYF
TRBJ2-5	.	.	TRBV7-9	16	TGTGCCAGCAGCTTGCGTTTTTCGGGTGGATTAGAGACCCAGTACTTC	CASSLRFSGGLETQYF
TRBJ2-7	.	.	TRBV4-2	14	TGTGCCAGCAGCCAAGAGAGTCTGACCTACGAGCAGTACTTC	CASSQESLTYEQYF
TRBJ2-7	.	TRBD1	TRBV30	13	TGTGCCTGCGGGACAGGCAACTCCTACGAGCAGTACTTC	CACGTGNSYEQYF
TRBJ2-3	.	TRBD2	TRBV10-3	15	TGTGCCATCAGTGAGTCTAGCGGGGGCAGTGGTACGCAGTATTTT	CAISESSGGSGTQYF
TRBJ2-3	.	.	TRBV6-5	13	TGTGCCAGCACCCCGGGGGGCACAGATACGCAGTATTTT	CASTPGGTDTQYF
TRBJ1-1	once	TRBD1	TRBV14	15	TGTGCCAGCAGCGTACTATCAGGGGGACTCGCTGAAGCTTTCTTT	CASSVLSGGLAEAFF
TRBJ1-2	.	.	TRBV13	14	TGTGCCAGCAGCCAGGACGGGAAGCCGTATGGCTACACCTTC	CASSQDGKPYGYTF
TRBJ1-3	.	.	TRBV11-2	14	TGTGCCAGCAGCTCTAGCAGGACCGGAAACACCATATATTTT	CASSSSRTGNTIYF
TRBJ2-5	few	.	TRBV6-5	14	TGTGCCAGCAGTTACAGACAGGGAGGCGAGACCCAGTACTTC	CASSYRQGGETQYF
TRBJ1-4	.	.	TRBV28	13	TGTGCCAGCAGTTTTGGTCGCGGCGGAAAACTGTTTTTT	CASSFGRGGKLFF
TRBJ2-3	once	.	TRBV7-9	18	TGTGCCAGCAGCTTAGCTACCCCATGGAAGACTAGCACAGATACGCAGTATTTT	CASSLATPWKTSTDTQYF
TRBJ2-5	once	TRBD2	TRBV7-9	16	TGTGCCAGCAGCCTCGGACTAGCGGGAGGCAAAGAGACCCAGTACTTC	CASSLGLAGGKETQYF
TRBJ2-3	few	TRBD2	TRBV7-2	16	TGTGCCAGCAGCAGGAAGAGCGGGAGAAGCACAGATACGCAGTATTTT	CASSRKSGRSTDTQYF
TRBJ1-3	.	.	TRBV7-6	15	TGTGCCAGCAGCCGGGGGTCCAGCTCTGGAAACACCATATATTTT	CASSRGSSSGNTIYF
TRBJ2-7	.	.	TRBV19	13	TGTGCCAGTAGTAAGGGGACACCTTACGAGCAGTACTTC	CASSKGTPYEQYF
TRBJ2-1	.	.	TRBV9	15	TGTGCCAGCAATACAGGGCGGGGGAACTACAATGAGCAGTTCTTC	CASNTGRGNYNEQFF
TRBJ2-1	few	.	TRBV2	12	TGTGCCAGCAGGGGTTGGGAGAATGAGCAGTTCTTC	CASRGWENEQFF
TRBJ1-2	.	TRBD1	TRBV7-3	16	TGTGCCAGCAGCAACTCCGGGACAGGGTATCCGGATGGCTACACCTTC	CASSNSGTGYPDGYTF
TRBJ2-7	few	.	TRBV9	15	TGTGCCAGCAGCGAGGGGGGGTCGGGATCCTACGAGCAGTACTTC	CASSEGGSGSYEQYF
TRBJ2-7	.	.	TRBV7-9	12	TGTGCCAGCAGCTCCATCTCCTACGAGCAGTACTTC	CASSSISYEQYF
TRBJ1-2	.	TRBD1	TRBV29-1	14	TGCAGCGCCCAAGGACAGGGGGCATCGAGAGGCTACACCTTC	CSAQGQGASRGYTF
TRBJ2-3	.	.	TRBV5-1	14	TGCGCCAGCAGCTTGGGAGCGGGACAAAGTACGCAGTATTTT	CASSLGAGQSTQYF